This T cell receptor (beta chain) was identified in a study of control samples from healthy donors and cancer patients. Clones were read by immunoSEQ multiplex PCR, and TCRdb kept only the in-frame ones, dropping some. The top ten hold 1.7% of the sample, which has about 140,000 clones, around 90% seen once. In its sample, this clone was seen once. Germline CDR1 reads SEHNR; CDR2 reads FQNEAQ (reference sequence). The CDR3 extends over 12 amino acids. The germline V and J ends were trimmed by 6 bases and 14 bases, with 18 bases remaining between them. The specimen sequenced was blood. The source of this sequence is a man younger than 35 in good health. The gene calls are TRBV7-9 and TRBJ2-3, with a weak D call TRBD2 (7 bases). The CDR3 sequence is CASSPTSRGGYF. The CDR3 DNA follows: TGTGCCAGCAGTCCGACTAGCAGGGGAGGGTATTTT.